This TCR beta chain is drawn from a study of T cell responses to AZD1222 COVID-19 vaccine. Study as a whole: Second-dose groups at about 4 or about 12 weeks were pooled. Broader study findings: Females made up more of the donors, who were largely white British, and clonal diversity may have come out too low. Spike-spanning, vaccine-associated CD4 TCRs were dominant at 160-218 and 743-854.

Clones were read by immunoSEQ multiplex PCR, and TCRdb kept only the in-frame ones, dropping some. This sample has 100,000 to 120,000 clones, with just under 95% found just once. There are a few counts of this clone. Its specificity is unknown. This CDR3 region has 14 residues. The germline gives CDR1 SEHNR, CDR2 FQNEAQ (reference sequence). The J segment lost 5 bases and the V segment lost 5 bases, leaving 9 bases of the junction unmatched. The clonotype was recovered from an adult in good health. The V call is TRBV7-9, the J call TRBJ2-7, with TRBD1 identical over 7 bases. The material sequenced was peripheral blood, taken on day 0 of AZD1222 vaccination. CDR3 sequence reads: CASSVDRAVDEQYF. The CDR3 DNA reads TGTGCCAGCAGCGTAGACAGGGCCGTGGACGAGCAGTACTTC.